This T cell receptor (beta chain) is drawn from a study of blood T cell repertoires in COVID-19. Study summary: Spain, Italy and the United States supplied samples that represented acute and convalescent COVID-19.

Trimming took 5 bases from V and 0 from J; bases not matched to a gene: 11. Germline CDR1 SGHAT, CDR2 FQNNGV. The length of the CDR3 is 17 residues. Sequenced by immunoSEQ multiplex PCR; TCRdb stores in-frame clones only, minus some. This sample has 380,000 or so clones, with about 90% found just once. The sequence was collected from a man between 40 and 49 years old with acute or convalescent COVID-19. The sequencing input was peripheral blood. The genes are TRBV11-2 and TRBJ2-3, with 7 bases identical to TRBD2. Here the CDR3 DNA reads TGTGCCAGCAGCAATAAGGTTAGCGGGCTTAGCACAGATACGCAGTATTTT. This codes for CASSNKVSGLSTDTQYF.